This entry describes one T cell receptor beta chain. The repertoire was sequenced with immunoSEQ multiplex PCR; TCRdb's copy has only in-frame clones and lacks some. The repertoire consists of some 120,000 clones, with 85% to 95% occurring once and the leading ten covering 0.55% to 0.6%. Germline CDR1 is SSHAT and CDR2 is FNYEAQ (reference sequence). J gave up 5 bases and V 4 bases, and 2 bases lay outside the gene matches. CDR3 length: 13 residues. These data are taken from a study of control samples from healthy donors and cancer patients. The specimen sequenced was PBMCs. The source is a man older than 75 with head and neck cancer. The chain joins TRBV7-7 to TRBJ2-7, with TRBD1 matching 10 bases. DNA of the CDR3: TGTGCCAGCAGCTCCGGGACAGGGGACGAGCAGTACTTC. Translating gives CASSSGTGDEQYF.